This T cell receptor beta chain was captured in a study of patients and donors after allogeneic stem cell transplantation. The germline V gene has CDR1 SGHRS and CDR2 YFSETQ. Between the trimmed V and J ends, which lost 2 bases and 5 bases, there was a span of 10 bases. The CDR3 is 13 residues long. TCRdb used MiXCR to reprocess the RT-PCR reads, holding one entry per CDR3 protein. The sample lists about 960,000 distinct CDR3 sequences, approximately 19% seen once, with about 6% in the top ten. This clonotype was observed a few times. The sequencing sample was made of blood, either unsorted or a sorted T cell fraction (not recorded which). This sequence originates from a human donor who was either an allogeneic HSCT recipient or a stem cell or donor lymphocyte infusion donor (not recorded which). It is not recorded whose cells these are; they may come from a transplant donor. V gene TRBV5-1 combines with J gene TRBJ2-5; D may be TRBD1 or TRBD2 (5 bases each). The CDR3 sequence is CASSFYGTETQYF. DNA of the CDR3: TGCGCCAGCAGCTTTTACGGGACGGAGACCCAGTACTTC.